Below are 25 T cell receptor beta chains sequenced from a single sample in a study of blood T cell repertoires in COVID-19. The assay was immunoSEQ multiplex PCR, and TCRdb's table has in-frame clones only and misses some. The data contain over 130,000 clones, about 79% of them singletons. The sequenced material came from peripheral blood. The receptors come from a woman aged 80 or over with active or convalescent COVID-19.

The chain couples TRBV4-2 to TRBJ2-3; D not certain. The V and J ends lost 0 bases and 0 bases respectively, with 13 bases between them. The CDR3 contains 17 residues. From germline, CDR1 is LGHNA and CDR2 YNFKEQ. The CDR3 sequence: CASSQESLIPSTDTQYF. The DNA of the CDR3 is TGTGCCAGCAGCCAAGAATCCCTTATCCCTAGCACAGATACGCAGTATTTT.

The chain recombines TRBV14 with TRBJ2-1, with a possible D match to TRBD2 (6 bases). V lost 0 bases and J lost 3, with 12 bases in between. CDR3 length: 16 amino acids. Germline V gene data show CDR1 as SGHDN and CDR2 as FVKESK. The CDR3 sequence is CASSQEYWGLYNEQFF. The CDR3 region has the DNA TGTGCCAGCAGCCAAGAATATTGGGGACTCTACAATGAGCAGTTCTTC.

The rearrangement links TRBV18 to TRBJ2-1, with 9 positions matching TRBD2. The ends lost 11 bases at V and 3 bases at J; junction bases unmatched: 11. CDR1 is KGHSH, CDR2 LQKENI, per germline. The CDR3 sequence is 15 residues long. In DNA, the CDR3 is TGTGCCGGGGCGCCTCGTAGCGGGGGCTACAATGAGCAGTTCTTC. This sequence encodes CAGAPRSGGYNEQFF.

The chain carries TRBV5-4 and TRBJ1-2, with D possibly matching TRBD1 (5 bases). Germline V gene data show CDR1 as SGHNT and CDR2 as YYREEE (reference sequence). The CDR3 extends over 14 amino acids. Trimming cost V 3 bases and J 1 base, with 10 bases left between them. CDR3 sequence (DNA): TGTGCCAGCAGCTCCTCCCAGGGTAACTATGGCTACACCTTC. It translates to CASSSSQGNYGYTF.

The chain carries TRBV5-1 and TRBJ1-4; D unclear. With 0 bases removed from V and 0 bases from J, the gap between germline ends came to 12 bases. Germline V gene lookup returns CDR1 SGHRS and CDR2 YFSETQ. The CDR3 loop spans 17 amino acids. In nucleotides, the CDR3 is TGCGCCAGCAGCTTGGCCGGCAGTAGCGCAACTAATGAAAAACTGTTTTTT. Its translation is CASSLAGSSATNEKLFF.

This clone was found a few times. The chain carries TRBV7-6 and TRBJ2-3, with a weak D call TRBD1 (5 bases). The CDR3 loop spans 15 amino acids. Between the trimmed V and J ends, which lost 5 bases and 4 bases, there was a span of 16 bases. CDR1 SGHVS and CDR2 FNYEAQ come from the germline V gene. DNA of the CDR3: TGTGCCAGCAGCCGACAGTCCTCTGGCGCAGATACGCAGTATTTT. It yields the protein CASSRQSSGADTQYF.

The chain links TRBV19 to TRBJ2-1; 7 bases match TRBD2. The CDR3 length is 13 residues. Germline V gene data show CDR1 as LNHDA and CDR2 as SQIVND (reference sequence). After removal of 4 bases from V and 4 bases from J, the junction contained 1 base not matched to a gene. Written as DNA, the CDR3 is TGTGCCAGTAGTAGGGGGGGGTACAATGAGCAGTTCTTC. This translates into CASSRGGYNEQFF.

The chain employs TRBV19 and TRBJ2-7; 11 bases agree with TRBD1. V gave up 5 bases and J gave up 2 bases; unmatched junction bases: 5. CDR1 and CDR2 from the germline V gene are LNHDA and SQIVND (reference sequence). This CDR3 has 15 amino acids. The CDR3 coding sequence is TGTGCCAGTAGTCCCGGACAGGGGGCCCCCTACGAGCAGTACTTC. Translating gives CASSPGQGAPYEQYF.

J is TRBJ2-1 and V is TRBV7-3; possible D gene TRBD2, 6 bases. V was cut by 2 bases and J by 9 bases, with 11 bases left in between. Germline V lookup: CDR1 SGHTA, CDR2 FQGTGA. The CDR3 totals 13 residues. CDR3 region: CASSLVRDAEQFF. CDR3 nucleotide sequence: TGTGCCAGCAGCTTAGTGCGGGACGCTGAGCAGTTCTTC.

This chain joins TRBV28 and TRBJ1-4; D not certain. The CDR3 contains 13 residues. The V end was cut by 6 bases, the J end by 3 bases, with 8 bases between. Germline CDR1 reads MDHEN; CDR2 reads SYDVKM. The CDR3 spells CASRAGSNEKLFF. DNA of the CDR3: TGTGCCAGCAGGGCAGGATCTAATGAAAAACTGTTTTTT.

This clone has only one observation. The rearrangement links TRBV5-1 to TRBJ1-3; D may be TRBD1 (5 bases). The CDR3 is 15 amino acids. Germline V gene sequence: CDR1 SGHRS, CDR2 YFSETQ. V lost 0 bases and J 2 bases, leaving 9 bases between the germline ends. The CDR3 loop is CASSLDWGAGNTIYF. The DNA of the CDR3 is TGCGCCAGCAGCTTGGATTGGGGCGCTGGAAACACCATATATTTT.

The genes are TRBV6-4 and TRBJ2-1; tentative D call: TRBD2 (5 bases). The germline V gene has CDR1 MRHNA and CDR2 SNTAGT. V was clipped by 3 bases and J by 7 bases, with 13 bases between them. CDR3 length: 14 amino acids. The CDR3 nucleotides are TGTGCCAGCAGTGAACGTCTAGCTGGGAATGAGCAGTTCTTC. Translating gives CASSERLAGNEQFF.

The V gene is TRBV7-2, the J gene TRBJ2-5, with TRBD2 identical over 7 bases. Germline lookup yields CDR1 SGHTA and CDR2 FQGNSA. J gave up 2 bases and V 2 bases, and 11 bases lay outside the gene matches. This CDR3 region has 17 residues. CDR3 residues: CASSLLPGGTKQETQYF. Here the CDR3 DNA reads TGTGCCAGCAGCTTACTACCGGGGGGTACTAAACAAGAGACCCAGTACTTC.

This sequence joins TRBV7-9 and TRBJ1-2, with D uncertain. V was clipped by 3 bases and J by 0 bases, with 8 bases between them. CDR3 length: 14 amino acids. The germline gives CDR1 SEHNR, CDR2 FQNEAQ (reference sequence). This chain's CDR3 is CASSLTETNYGYTF. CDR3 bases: TGTGCCAGCAGCTTGACGGAGACTAACTATGGCTACACCTTC.

The CDR3 coding sequence is TGTGCCAGCAGTGAAAGCGAAGTATATTCACCCCTCCACTTT. Encoded protein: CASSESEVYSPLHF. The chain uses TRBV2 and TRBJ1-6; D unclear. Trimming took 2 bases from V and 8 from J, leaving 10 bases between them. This CDR3 has 14 amino acids. The germline V gene encodes CDR1 SNHLY and CDR2 FYNNEI.

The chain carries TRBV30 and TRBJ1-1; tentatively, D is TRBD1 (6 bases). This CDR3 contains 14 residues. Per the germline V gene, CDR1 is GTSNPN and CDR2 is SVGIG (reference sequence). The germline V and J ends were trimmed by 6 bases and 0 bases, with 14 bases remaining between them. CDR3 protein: CACSTGTLNTEAFF. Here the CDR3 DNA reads TGTGCCTGTTCAACAGGGACCCTGAACACTGAAGCTTTCTTT.

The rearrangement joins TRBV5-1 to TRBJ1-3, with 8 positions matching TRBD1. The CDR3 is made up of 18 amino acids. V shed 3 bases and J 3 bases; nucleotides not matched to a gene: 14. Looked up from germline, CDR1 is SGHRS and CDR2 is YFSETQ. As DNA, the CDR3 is TGCGCCAGCAGCTCACACCCGGGACAGGTGGACTTTGGAAACACCATATATTTT. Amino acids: CASSSHPGQVDFGNTIYF.

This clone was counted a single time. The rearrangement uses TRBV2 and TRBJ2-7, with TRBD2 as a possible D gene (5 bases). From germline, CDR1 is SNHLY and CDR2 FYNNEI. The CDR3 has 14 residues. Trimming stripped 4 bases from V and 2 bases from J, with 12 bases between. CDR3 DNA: TGTGCCAGCAGTGGTTTCGGAGGAACCTACGAGCAGTACTTC. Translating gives CASSGFGGTYEQYF.

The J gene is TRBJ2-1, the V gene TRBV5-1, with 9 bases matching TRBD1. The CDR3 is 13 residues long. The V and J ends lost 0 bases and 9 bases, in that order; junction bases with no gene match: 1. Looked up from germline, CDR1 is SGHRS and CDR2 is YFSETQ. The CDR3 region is CASSLGQGVEQFF. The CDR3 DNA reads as TGCGCCAGCAGCTTGGGACAGGGGGTTGAGCAGTTCTTC. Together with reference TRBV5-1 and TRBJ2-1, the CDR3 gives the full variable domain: KAGVTQTPRYLIKTRGQQVTLSCSPISGHRSVSWYQQTPGQGLQFLFEYFSETQRNKGNFPGRFSGRQFSNSRSEMNVSTLELGDSALYLCASSLGQGVEQFFGPGTRLTVL.

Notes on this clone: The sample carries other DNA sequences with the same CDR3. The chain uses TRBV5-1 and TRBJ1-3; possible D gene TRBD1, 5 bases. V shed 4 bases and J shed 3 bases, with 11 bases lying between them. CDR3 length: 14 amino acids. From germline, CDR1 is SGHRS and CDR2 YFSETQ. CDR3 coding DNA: TGCGCCAGCAGCCCGGGGGGTGATGGAAACACCATATATTTT. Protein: CASSPGGDGNTIYF.

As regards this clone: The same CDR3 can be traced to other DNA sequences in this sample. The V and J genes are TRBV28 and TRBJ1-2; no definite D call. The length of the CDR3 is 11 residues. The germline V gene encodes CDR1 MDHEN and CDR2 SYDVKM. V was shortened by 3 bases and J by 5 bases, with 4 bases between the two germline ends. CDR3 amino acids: CASSFRYGYTF. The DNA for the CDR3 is TGTGCCAGCAGTTTCCGTTATGGCTACACCTTC.

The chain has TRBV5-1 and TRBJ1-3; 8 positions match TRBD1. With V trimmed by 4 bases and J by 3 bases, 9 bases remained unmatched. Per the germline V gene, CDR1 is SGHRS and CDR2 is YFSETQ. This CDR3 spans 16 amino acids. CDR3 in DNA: TGCGCCAGCAGCCTTAGGACAGGGCCTTATGGAAACACCATATATTTT. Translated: CASSLRTGPYGNTIYF.

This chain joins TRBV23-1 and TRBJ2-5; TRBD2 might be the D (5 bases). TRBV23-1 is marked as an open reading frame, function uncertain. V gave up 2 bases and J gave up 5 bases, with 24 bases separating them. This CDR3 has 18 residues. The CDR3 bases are TGCGCCAGCAGTCAAGGCGGGTCCGGATACAGCCTGGCGGAGACCCAGTACTTC. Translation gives CASSQGGSGYSLAETQYF.

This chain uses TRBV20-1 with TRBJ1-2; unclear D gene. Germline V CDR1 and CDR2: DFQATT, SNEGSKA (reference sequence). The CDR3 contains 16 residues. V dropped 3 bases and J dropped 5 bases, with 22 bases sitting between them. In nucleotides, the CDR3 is TGCAGTGCTAGTGTCCTGTTGATGGGTTCGGGGTATGGCTACACCTTC. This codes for CSASVLLMGSGYGYTF.

The CDR3 DNA is TGTGCCATCAGTGGACAGGGACAGGCAACAGATACGCAGTATTTT. Translated, it gives CAISGQGQATDTQYF. The chain carries TRBV10-3 and TRBJ2-3, with 8 positions matching TRBD1. The ends lost 4 bases at V and 3 bases at J; junction bases unmatched: 6. There are 15 residues in the CDR3. Germline CDR1 and CDR2: ENHRY and SYGVKD.